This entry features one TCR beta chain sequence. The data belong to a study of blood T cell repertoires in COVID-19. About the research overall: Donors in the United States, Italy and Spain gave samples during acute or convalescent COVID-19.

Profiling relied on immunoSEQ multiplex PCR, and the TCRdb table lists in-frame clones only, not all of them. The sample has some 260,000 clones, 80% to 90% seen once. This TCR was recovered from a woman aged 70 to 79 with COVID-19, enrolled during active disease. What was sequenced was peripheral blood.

In DNA form, the CDR3 reads TGTGCCAGCAGCTTGTTTTCAGGGGGCGAGGGTAATTCACCCCTCCACTTT. It is translated as CASSLFSGGEGNSPLHF. The chain has TRBV5-4 and TRBJ1-6, with 8 bases fitting TRBD1. CDR1 is SGHNT, CDR2 YYREEE, per germline (reference sequence). With V trimmed by 1 base and J by 6 bases, 9 bases remained unmatched. This CDR3 has 17 residues. Full variable domain (outside the CDR3, taken from reference TRBV5-4 and TRBJ1-6): ETGVTQSPTHLIKTRGQQVTLRCSSQSGHNTVSWYQQALGQGPQFIFQYYREEENGRGNFPPRFSGLQFPNYSSELNVNALELDDSALYLCASSLFSGGEGNSPLHFGNGTRLTVT.